This T cell receptor beta chain is drawn from a study of CD8+ T cells in alopecia areata. Study information: Tofacitinib was taken orally by treated patients, and the dose was 5 to 10 mg twice daily. Study-wide findings and caveats: Scalp sample data also include resident alphabeta T cells from normal skin. More clonal than normal scalp was lesional scalp, particularly alopecia totalis/universalis.

Sequencing relied on a cDNA template that was reverse transcribed from extracted RNA. Using immunoSEQ multiplex PCR, the repertoire was profiled, and TCRdb retains in-frame clones only, with some absent. The sample includes some 130,000 clones, approximately 49% seen only once; the top ten take approximately 19%. Collection of lesional scalp punch biopsies and peripheral blood was performed in alopecia areata patients. The CDR3 runs to 16 residues. Trimming took 1 base from V and 2 from J, leaving 13 bases between them. Germline V lookup: CDR1 MNHEY, CDR2 SMNVEV (reference sequence). In the case of this clone: Its antigen is not identified.

The receptor was isolated from a human donor with alopecia areata. The genes are TRBV27 and TRBJ2-3; no firm D call. Sequenced here: CD8+ T cells sorted from blood, sampled at week 0. The CDR3, as DNA: TGTGCCAGCAGTTTATTTGGGCCTGGAGCCACAGATACGCAGTATTTT. As protein: CASSLFGPGATDTQYF.